Presented here are 19 T cell receptor beta chains from one specimen sequenced in a study of Graves' ophthalmopathy and Graves' hyperthyroidism. RNA served as the template for amplifying TCR beta CDR3 regions. First-round RT-PCR employed HTBI primers, with a second-round multiplex PCR after it. TCRdb itself ran the multiplex PCR reads through MiXCR, one entry per CDR3 protein. The repertoire consists of over a million distinct CDR3 sequences, with around a third occurring once and the leading ten covering around 10%. Sequences were obtained from peripheral blood or thyroid tissue (not recorded which). The source of these receptors is an adult man with Graves' hyperthyroidism.

The J gene is TRBJ2-7, the V gene TRBV7-2; 7 positions match TRBD2. The germline gives CDR1 SGHTA, CDR2 FQGNSA. The CDR3 contains 13 residues. The trim removed 6 bases at V and 2 bases at J, leaving 4 bases unmatched. CDR3 in DNA: TGTGCCAGCAGGTCCGGACTAGCCTACGAGCAGTACTTC. As protein: CASRSGLAYEQYF.

V gene TRBV11-1 combines with J gene TRBJ1-1, with D perhaps matching TRBD1 (5 bases). CDR3 size: 12 residues. Trimming cost V 2 bases and J 11 bases, with 12 bases left between them. Per the germline V gene, CDR1 is SGHAT and CDR2 is FQDESV (reference sequence). The CDR3 region has the DNA TGTGCCAGCAGCTTATCATCGGGGCCCGCTTTCTTT. Its translation: CASSLSSGPAFF.

As DNA, the CDR3 is TGCGCCAGCAGCCAAGGGGCCCGCCGGGACAGGGTGCTCTACGAGCAGTACTTC. It yields the protein CASSQGARRDRVLYEQYF. The V call is TRBV4-3, the J call TRBJ2-7; TRBD1 agrees at 9 bases. The CDR3 runs to 18 residues. From germline, CDR1 is LGHNA and CDR2 YSLEER. V lost 1 base to trimming and J lost 3 bases; unmatched junction nucleotides: 13.

This clonotype was picked up many times. The chain uses TRBV29-1 and TRBJ1-6; the D gene is possibly TRBD1 (5 bases). Germline CDR1 reads SQVTM; CDR2 reads ANQGSEA. This CDR3 has 14 residues. V lost 6 bases to trimming and J lost 4 bases, with 13 bases between them. The CDR3 sequence is CSVRVTAYNSPLHF. CDR3 in DNA: TGCAGCGTGAGGGTGACAGCATATAATTCACCCCTCCACTTT.

The chain has TRBV25-1 and TRBJ2-5; TRBD1 is a possible D gene (7 bases). The CDR3 has 15 residues. Germline CDR1 reads MGHDK; CDR2 reads SYGVNS. Trimming left V 8 bases short and J 4 bases short, with 20 bases between. CDR3 sequence reads: CASSSDREAGETQYF. Written as DNA, the CDR3 is TGTGCCAGCTCATCCGACAGGGAGGCAGGAGAGACCCAGTACTTC.

This clonotype was counted ten times or more. The V and J genes are TRBV20-1 and TRBJ2-7, with 8 bases aligning to TRBD2. The ends lost 1 base at V and 6 bases at J; junction bases unmatched: 11. CDR1 is DFQATT and CDR2 is SNEGSKA in the germline V gene (reference sequence). The CDR3 covers 15 residues. CDR3 in DNA: TGCAGTGCTAGAGGTCCCCTAGCGGGTCAGGGCGAGCAGTACTTC. Protein: CSARGPLAGQGEQYF.

In this sample, this clonotype turned up many times. CDR3: CASSIQGSGNTIYF. The CDR3, as DNA: TGTGCCAGCAGTATCCAAGGCTCTGGAAACACCATATATTTT. This chain connects TRBV2 to TRBJ1-3, with D uncertain. The CDR3 sequence is 14 residues long. V was cut by 5 bases and J by 0 bases, with 8 bases left in between. Germline CDR1 is SNHLY and CDR2 is FYNNEI. Filled out from reference TRBV2 and TRBJ1-3, the complete variable domain reads EPEVTQTPSHQVTQMGQEVILRCVPISNHLYFYWYRQILGQKVEFLVSFYNNEISEKSEIFDDQFSVERPDGSNFTLKIRSTKLEDSAMYFCASSIQGSGNTIYFGEGSWLTVV.

This clonotype was seen many times. This chain joins TRBV7-9 and TRBJ1-4, with D uncertain. Germline V gene data show CDR1 as SEHNR and CDR2 as FQNEAQ (reference sequence). The ends were cut back, 5 bases at V and 8 bases at J, with 6 bases in the middle. The CDR3 spans 11 residues. The CDR3 loop reads CASSQQEKLFF. CDR3 DNA: TGTGCCAGCAGCCAACAGGAAAAACTGTTTTTT.

This clonotype appeared a few times. This rearrangement joins TRBV4-3 to TRBJ2-7; 9 bases are a match to TRBD2. The CDR3 is 16 residues long. With 4 bases clipped from V and 6 bases from J, the junction kept 13 bases outside the gene matches. The germline V gene encodes CDR1 LGHNA and CDR2 YSLEER. CDR3 coding DNA: TGCGCCAGCAGCCGGACTGGAGGCGGGAGGGCCGCCGAGCAGTACTTC. Its translation is CASSRTGGGRAAEQYF.

This clonotype was seen many times. The genes are TRBV4-1 and TRBJ1-5, with D possibly being TRBD1 (5 bases). CDR1 MGHRA and CDR2 YSYEKL come from the germline V gene. V shed 6 bases and J shed 3 bases, with 15 bases lying between them. CDR3 length equals 15 residues. The CDR3 nucleotides are TGCGCCAGCAGTCGAGACGGACAAATCAATCAGCCCCAGCATTTT. Residues: CASSRDGQINQPQHF.

V is TRBV20-1 and J is TRBJ2-7, with D perhaps TRBD1 or TRBD2 (5 bases each). CDR1 and CDR2 from the germline V gene are DFQATT and SNEGSKA (reference sequence). The CDR3 runs 14 residues. Deletions cut 7 bases from V and 0 bases from J, with 16 bases between. The CDR3 spells CSVRRDASSYEQYF. As DNA, the CDR3 is TGCAGTGTTCGCCGGGACGCAAGCTCCTACGAGCAGTACTTC.

The chain has TRBV7-2 and TRBJ2-5; 13 positions match TRBD2. Trimming removed 2 bases from V and 0 bases from J; junction bases left unmatched: 9. This CDR3 contains 19 residues. Germline V CDR1 and CDR2: SGHTA, FQGNSA. The CDR3 coding sequence is TGTGCCAGCAGCTTACGGCAGGGACTAGCGGGATCGTACCAAGAGACCCAGTACTTC. Translating gives CASSLRQGLAGSYQETQYF.

This clonotype was seen a few times. V is TRBV19 and J is TRBJ2-5, with 8 bases aligning to TRBD1. Looked up from germline, CDR1 is LNHDA and CDR2 is SQIVND (reference sequence). There are 11 residues in the CDR3. The V and J ends lost 10 bases and 4 bases, in that order; junction bases with no gene match: 2. The CDR3 DNA reads as TGTGCCACCGGGACAGGAGAGACCCAGTACTTC. Residues: CATGTGETQYF.

This chain uses TRBV25-1 with TRBJ1-6, with 8 bases aligning to TRBD1. Germline-derived CDR1 and CDR2 are MGHDK and SYGVNS. V lost 3 bases to trimming and J lost 0 bases; unmatched junction nucleotides: 7. The CDR3 loop spans 18 amino acids. DNA of the CDR3: TGTGCCAGCAGTGACCAAAGGACAGGGCCCTCCTATAATTCACCCCTCCACTTT. Translating gives CASSDQRTGPSYNSPLHF.

A few counts support this clonotype. The chain couples TRBV20-1 to TRBJ1-3; tentative D call: TRBD1 (6 bases). The CDR3 consists of 14 residues. CDR1 DFQATT and CDR2 SNEGSKA come from the germline V gene (reference sequence). The V gene lost 6 bases and the J gene lost 2 bases, with 14 bases spanning the gap. The CDR3, as DNA: TGCAGTGCCGAGGACAGCCGCGCTGGAAACACCATATATTTT. Residues: CSAEDSRAGNTIYF.

Notes on this clonotype: A much larger clone lies a single base off, so this may be a read error. The chain recombines TRBV19 with TRBJ1-1; D uncertain. The CDR3 runs 13 residues. Germline CDR1 LNHDA, CDR2 SQIVND (reference sequence). CDR3 nucleotide sequence: TGTGCCGGTAGTAACCAGATGAACACTGAAGCTTTCTTT. Translating gives CAGSNQMNTEAFF.

This clonotype has more than one count but fewer than ten. The rearrangement joins TRBV6-6 to TRBJ2-5; D ambiguous. Germline CDR1 and CDR2: MNHNY and SVGAGI (reference sequence). CDR3 length: 17 amino acids. The ends were cut back, 4 bases at V and 5 bases at J, with 23 bases in the middle. The CDR3: CASSSYLKYGHGETQYF. CDR3 coding DNA: TGTGCCAGCAGTTCGTATCTTAAATATGGGCATGGGGAGACCCAGTACTTC.

Concerning this clonotype itself: The junction differs from germline at one of its ends, possibly a read error. V is TRBV10-3 and J is TRBJ1-5; the D gene is possibly TRBD1 (5 bases). This CDR3 is 16 amino acids long. The germline V gene encodes CDR1 ENHRY and CDR2 SYGVKD. In nucleotides, the CDR3 is TGTGCCAGCAGTTTGGGGCCCTTCGGGGCCAATCAGCCCCAGCATTTT. This encodes CASSLGPFGANQPQHF.

The J gene is TRBJ1-2, the V gene TRBV5-4; D call uncertain. V shed 1 base and J shed 3 bases, with 16 bases lying between them. The CDR3 totals 16 residues. CDR1 is SGHNT, CDR2 YYREEE, per germline (reference sequence). The CDR3 DNA reads TGTGCCAGCAGCTTGTCGGTCAGACTAAACCACTATGGCTACACCTTC. Its translation: CASSLSVRLNHYGYTF.